Below, 22 T cell receptor beta chains from the same sample are listed, as sequenced in a study of cytomegalovirus exposure and HLA in healthy donors. Vbeta (60) and Jbeta (13) primers were used in the PCR. TCRdb keeps only in-frame clones here, not all; method: immunoSEQ multiplex PCR. Of more than 95,000 clones listed, 60% to 85% were seen once; the top ten hold about 5.4%. Sequencing was carried out using PBMCs. These receptors were taken from a woman under 30 in good health and CMV-seropositive.

The rearrangement uses TRBV27 and TRBJ2-1; TRBD2 aligns across 11 bases. This CDR3 spans 16 amino acids. The V and J ends lost 6 bases and 4 bases, in that order; junction bases with no gene match: 8. Germline CDR1 and CDR2: MNHEY and SMNVEV (reference sequence). The CDR3 region is CASRPIAGGLYNEQFF. In DNA form, the CDR3 reads TGTGCCAGCAGGCCCATAGCGGGAGGGCTGTACAATGAGCAGTTCTTC.

The sample holds one count of this clone. The chain employs TRBV19 and TRBJ1-6; D gene uncertain. Germline CDR1 reads LNHDA; CDR2 reads SQIVND (reference sequence). Trimming removed 4 bases from V and 9 bases from J, with 16 bases in between. The CDR3 totals 15 residues. CDR3 loop: CASSRANGEGSPLHF. The DNA of the CDR3 is TGTGCCAGTAGTAGGGCGAACGGGGAGGGTTCACCCCTCCACTTT.

The DNA for the CDR3 is TGTGCCTGGAGTGGACTTTTTTACGAGCAGTACTTC. Encoded protein: CAWSGLFYEQYF. The chain joins TRBV30 to TRBJ2-7; D not certain. Trimming took 1 base from V and 4 from J, leaving 8 bases between them. The CDR3 runs to 12 residues. CDR1 GTSNPN and CDR2 SVGIG come from the germline V gene (reference sequence).

This clone was recorded once. The chain uses TRBV2 and TRBJ1-6, with TRBD1 matching 9 bases. V lost 2 bases and J lost 1; bases outside the gene matches: 3. Germline V gene data show CDR1 as SNHLY and CDR2 as FYNNEI. The length of the CDR3 is 17 residues. The CDR3 sequence is CASSELQGASYNSPLHF. In DNA form, the CDR3 reads TGTGCCAGCAGTGAACTACAGGGGGCTTCCTATAATTCACCCCTCCACTTT.

This chain connects TRBV6-5 to TRBJ1-2; 8 nucleotides agree with TRBD1. The CDR3 is 16 amino acids. The germline V gene has CDR1 MNHEY and CDR2 SVGAGI. V dropped 0 bases and J dropped 8; count of bases not matched to a gene: 11. The CDR3 DNA reads as TGTGCCAGCAGTTACTCCGTGACAGGGGAGTGGATCGGCTACACCTTC. Amino acids: CASSYSVTGEWIGYTF.

The chain links TRBV10-3 to TRBJ2-7; D is ambiguous. Trimming stripped 0 bases from V and 3 bases from J, with 9 bases between. The germline V gene has CDR1 ENHRY and CDR2 SYGVKD. This CDR3 region has 14 residues. The CDR3 DNA reads as TGTGCCATCAGTGAGTCTAGTAACCTCTACGAGCAGTACTTC. It yields the protein CAISESSNLYEQYF.

The rearrangement uses TRBV19 and TRBJ1-4; D is possibly TRBD1 (6 bases). Germline values: CDR1 LNHDA, CDR2 SQIVND (reference sequence). Trimming took 5 bases from V and 3 from J, leaving 13 bases between them. CDR3 size: 15 residues. The CDR3 DNA reads as TGTGCCAGTAGTGCCGGAGGACAGTCTAATGAAAAACTGTTTTTT. Protein sequence: CASSAGGQSNEKLFF.

The V gene is TRBV6-1, the J gene TRBJ1-4, with a weak D call TRBD1 (6 bases). V was trimmed by 6 bases and J by 5 bases, leaving 16 bases between them. The V gene's germline CDR1 is MNHNS and CDR2 SASEGT. This CDR3 spans 15 amino acids. CDR3 DNA sequence: TGTGCCAGCAGAGCCTCGACAGGAGCGAATGAAAAACTGTTTTTT. Translating it yields CASRASTGANEKLFF.

This clone was detected ten times or more. This chain joins TRBV19 and TRBJ1-1, with D hard to call. Trimming removed 6 bases at V and 0 bases at J, with 8 bases between. CDR1 is LNHDA, CDR2 SQIVND, per germline (reference sequence). The CDR3 is 13 residues long. In DNA form, the CDR3 reads TGTGCCAGTAGCCCGACTTTGAACACTGAAGCTTTCTTT. Its translation: CASSPTLNTEAFF. Drawing the rest from reference TRBV19 and TRBJ1-1, the complete variable domain is DGGITQSPKYLFRKEGQNVTLSCEQNLNHDAMYWYRQDPGQGLRLIYYSQIVNDFQKGDIAEGYSVSREKKESFPLTVTSAQKNPTAFYLCASSPTLNTEAFFGQGTRLTVV.

The genes are TRBV5-1 and TRBJ2-3, with 14 nucleotides matching TRBD2. The CDR3 sequence is 20 residues long. V lost 3 bases, J lost 0 bases, and 12 bases stayed unmatched. Germline V gene lookup returns CDR1 SGHRS and CDR2 YFSETQ. CDR3 in DNA: TGCGCCAGCAGCTCGGGACTAGCGGGAGTAGGCGCAGCTAGCACAGATACGCAGTATTTT. Its protein is CASSSGLAGVGAASTDTQYF.

The V and J genes are TRBV10-3 and TRBJ2-5; possibly TRBD1 for D (5 bases). CDR1 is ENHRY, CDR2 SYGVKD, per germline. The CDR3 is made up of 15 amino acids. V was trimmed by 0 bases and J by 1 base, leaving 9 bases between them. The CDR3 reads CAISESSRAQETQYF. The CDR3 nucleotides are TGTGCCATCAGTGAGTCCAGCAGGGCCCAAGAGACCCAGTACTTC.

This clone showed up just a few times. The rearrangement uses TRBV5-6 and TRBJ2-3, with TRBD2 matching 14 bases. The CDR3 is made up of 15 amino acids. CDR1 and CDR2 from the germline V gene are SGHDT and YYEEEE. The V segment lost 4 bases and the J segment 4 bases; nucleotides outside the gene matches: 2. CDR3: CASSPGLAGADTQYF. The CDR3, as DNA: TGTGCCAGCAGCCCGGGACTAGCGGGAGCAGATACGCAGTATTTT.

J is TRBJ1-1 and V is TRBV11-2; 8 bases are a match to TRBD1. CDR1 is SGHAT, CDR2 FQNNGV, per germline. Losses at the gene ends were 5 bases for V and 0 bases for J; bases not matched to a gene: 2. The CDR3 loop spans 14 amino acids. DNA of the CDR3: TGTGCCAGCAGCCTGGACAGGGTGAACACTGAAGCTTTCTTT. Translated, it gives CASSLDRVNTEAFF.

V and J are TRBV6-1 and TRBJ2-7; 10 bases fit TRBD2. V was clipped by 4 bases and J by 6 bases; unmatched bases: 9. Germline CDR1 reads MNHNS; CDR2 reads SASEGT. The CDR3 has 15 residues. CDR3: CASSAAGLASGEQYF. The CDR3 DNA reads TGTGCCAGCAGTGCCGCGGGACTAGCGTCCGGCGAGCAGTACTTC.

This chain's CDR3 is CASSEGAGVVYSPLHF. For the CDR3, the DNA is TGTGCCAGCAGTGAGGGGGCAGGGGTGGTTTATTCACCCCTCCACTTT. The chain uses TRBV2 and TRBJ1-6, with TRBD1 as a possible D gene (6 bases). Germline V gene lookup returns CDR1 SNHLY and CDR2 FYNNEI. V was pared by 3 bases and J by 8 bases, with 17 bases between. The CDR3 spans 16 residues. Full variable domain (remainder filled in from reference TRBV2 and TRBJ1-6): EPEVTQTPSHQVTQMGQEVILRCVPISNHLYFYWYRQILGQKVEFLVSFYNNEISEKSEIFDDQFSVERPDGSNFTLKIRSTKLEDSAMYFCASSEGAGVVYSPLHFGNGTRLTVT.

The chain is built from TRBV15 and TRBJ2-3; TRBD1 matches at 12 bases. The CDR3 length is 14 residues. The germline V gene encodes CDR1 LNHNV and CDR2 YYDKDF (reference sequence). Unmatched junction bases numbered 9, after V lost 5 bases and J lost 12 bases. CDR3 loop: CATSAGTGGTGQYF. CDR3 sequence (DNA): TGTGCCACCAGCGCAGGGACAGGGGGCACGGGACAGTATTTT.

This chain links TRBV19 with TRBJ2-7, with D possibly being TRBD1 (6 bases). This CDR3 has 15 amino acids. Per the germline V gene, CDR1 is LNHDA and CDR2 is SQIVND (reference sequence). V was trimmed by 6 bases and J by 2 bases, leaving 17 bases between them. CDR3 residues: CASRSESRGPYEQYF. As DNA, the CDR3 is TGTGCCAGTAGATCCGAAAGCAGGGGACCCTACGAGCAGTACTTC.

This sequence joins TRBV27 and TRBJ2-7; the match to TRBD2 covers 11 bases. The CDR3 loop spans 15 amino acids. Germline CDR1 and CDR2: MNHEY and SMNVEV (reference sequence). V gave up 6 bases and J gave up 4 bases; unmatched junction bases: 8. CDR3 bases: TGTGCCAGCAGCCTGGGGGCTAGCGGGAGGTACGAGCAGTACTTC. Its protein product is CASSLGASGRYEQYF.

This chain uses TRBV28 with TRBJ2-7; a weak D match, TRBD2 (6 bases). The V end lost 6 bases, the J end lost 2 bases, and 11 bases lay between the germline ends. This CDR3 region has 13 residues. Germline CDR1 MDHEN, CDR2 SYDVKM. CDR3 sequence reads: CASSARDPYEQYF. CDR3 bases: TGTGCCAGCAGCGCGCGGGACCCCTACGAGCAGTACTTC.

This clone was seen a few times. The gene calls are TRBV25-1 and TRBJ2-1; 10 bases line up with TRBD1. This CDR3 spans 15 amino acids. The germline V gene encodes CDR1 MGHDK and CDR2 SYGVNS. With V trimmed by 4 bases and J by 6 bases, 6 bases remained unmatched. In nucleotides, the CDR3 is TGTGCCAGCAGTGTGACAGGGGGCAATTCCAATGAGCAGTTCTTC. Its protein is CASSVTGGNSNEQFF.

V gene TRBV10-2 combines with J gene TRBJ1-1; perhaps TRBD1 as D (5 bases). CDR3 size: 13 residues. CDR1 WSHSY and CDR2 SAAADI come from the germline V gene. Trimming took off 6 bases at V and 2 bases at J, with 10 bases between the two ends. The CDR3 DNA is TGCGCCAGCAGCCCCCAGGGAAACACTGAAGCTTTCTTT. It specifies CASSPQGNTEAFF.

The chain has TRBV2 and TRBJ2-3, with 9 bases matching TRBD1. CDR1 is SNHLY and CDR2 is FYNNEI in the germline V gene. V gave up 2 bases and J gave up 1 base; unmatched junction bases: 7. The CDR3 length is 17 residues. The CDR3 spells CASSEWDREWGTDTQYF. The CDR3 nucleotides read TGTGCCAGCAGTGAATGGGACAGGGAGTGGGGCACAGATACGCAGTATTTT.